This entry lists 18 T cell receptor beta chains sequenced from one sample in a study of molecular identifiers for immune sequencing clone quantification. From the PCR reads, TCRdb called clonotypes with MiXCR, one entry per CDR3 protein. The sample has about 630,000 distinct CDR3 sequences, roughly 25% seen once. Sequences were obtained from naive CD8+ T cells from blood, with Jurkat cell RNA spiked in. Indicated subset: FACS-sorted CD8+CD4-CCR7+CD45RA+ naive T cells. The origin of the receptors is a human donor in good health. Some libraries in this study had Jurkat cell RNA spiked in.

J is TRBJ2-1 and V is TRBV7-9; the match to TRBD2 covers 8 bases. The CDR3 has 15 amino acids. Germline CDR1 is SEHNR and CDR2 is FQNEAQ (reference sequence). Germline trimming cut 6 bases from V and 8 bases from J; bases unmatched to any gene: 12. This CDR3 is CASSSREGRVYEQFF. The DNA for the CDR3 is TGTGCCAGCAGTTCACGGGAGGGCCGAGTCTATGAGCAGTTCTTC.

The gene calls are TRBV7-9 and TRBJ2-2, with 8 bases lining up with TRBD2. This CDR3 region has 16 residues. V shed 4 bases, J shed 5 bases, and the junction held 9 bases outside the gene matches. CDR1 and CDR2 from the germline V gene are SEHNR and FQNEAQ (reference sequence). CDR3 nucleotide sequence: TGTGCCAGCAGCTCGTCGACTAGCGCAGGGACCGGGGAGCTGTTTTTT. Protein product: CASSSSTSAGTGELFF.

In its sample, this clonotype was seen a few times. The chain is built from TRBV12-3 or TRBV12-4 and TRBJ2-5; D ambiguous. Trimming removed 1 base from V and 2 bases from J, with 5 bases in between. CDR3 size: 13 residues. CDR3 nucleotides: TGTGCCAGCAGTTTAGATATTCAAGAGACCCAGTACTTC. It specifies CASSLDIQETQYF.

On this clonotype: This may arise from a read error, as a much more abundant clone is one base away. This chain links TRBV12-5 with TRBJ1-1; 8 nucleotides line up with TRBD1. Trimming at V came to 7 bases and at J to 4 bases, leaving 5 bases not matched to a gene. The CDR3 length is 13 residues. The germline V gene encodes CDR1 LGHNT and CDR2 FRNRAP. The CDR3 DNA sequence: TGTGCTAGTGCCTGGACAGGGAGCACTGAAGCTTTCTTT. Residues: CASAWTGSTEAFF. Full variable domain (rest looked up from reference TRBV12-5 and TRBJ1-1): DARVTQTPRHKVTEMGQEVTMRCQPILGHNTVFWYRQTMMQGLELLAYFRNRAPLDDSGMPKDRFSAEMPDATLATLKIQPSEPRDSAVYFCASAWTGSTEAFFGQGTRLTVV.

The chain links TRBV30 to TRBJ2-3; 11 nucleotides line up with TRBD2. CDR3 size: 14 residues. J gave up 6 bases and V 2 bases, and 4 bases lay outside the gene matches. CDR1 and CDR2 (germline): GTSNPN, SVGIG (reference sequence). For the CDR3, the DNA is TGTGCCTGGAGTACTAGCGGGAGTACCGATACGCAGTATTTT. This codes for CAWSTSGSTDTQYF.

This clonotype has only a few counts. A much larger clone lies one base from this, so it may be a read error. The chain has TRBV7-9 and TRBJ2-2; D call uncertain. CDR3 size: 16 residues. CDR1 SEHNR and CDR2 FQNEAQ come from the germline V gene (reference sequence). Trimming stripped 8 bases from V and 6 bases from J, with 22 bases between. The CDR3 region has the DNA TGTGCCAGCCGTGATTCTGTAGCCCTCGACGCCGGGGAGCTGTTTTTT. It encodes CASRDSVALDAGELFF.

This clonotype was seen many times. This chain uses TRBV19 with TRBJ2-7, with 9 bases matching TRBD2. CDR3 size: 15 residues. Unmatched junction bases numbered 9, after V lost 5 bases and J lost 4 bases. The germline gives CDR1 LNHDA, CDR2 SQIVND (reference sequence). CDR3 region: CASSPRVAGDYEQYF. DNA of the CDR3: TGTGCCAGTAGTCCCCGGGTAGCGGGGGATTACGAGCAGTACTTC.

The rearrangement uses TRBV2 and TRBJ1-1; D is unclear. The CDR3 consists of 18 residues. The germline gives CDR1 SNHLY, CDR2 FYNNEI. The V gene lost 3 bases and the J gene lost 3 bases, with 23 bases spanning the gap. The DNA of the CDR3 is TGTGCCAGCAGTGACCAGCCGGGCGGGGAGGGTTATGACACTGAAGCTTTCTTT. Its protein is CASSDQPGGEGYDTEAFF. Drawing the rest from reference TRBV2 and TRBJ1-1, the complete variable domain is EPEVTQTPSHQVTQMGQEVILRCVPISNHLYFYWYRQILGQKVEFLVSFYNNEISEKSEIFDDQFSVERPDGSNFTLKIRSTKLEDSAMYFCASSDQPGGEGYDTEAFFGQGTRLTVV.

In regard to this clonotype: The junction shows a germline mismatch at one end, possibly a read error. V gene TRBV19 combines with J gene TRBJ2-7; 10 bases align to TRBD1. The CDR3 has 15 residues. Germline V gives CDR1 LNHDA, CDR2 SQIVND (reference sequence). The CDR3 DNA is TGTGCCGGTAGTCCCGGGACAGGGGCCTCCTACGAGCAGTACTTC. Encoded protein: CAGSPGTGASYEQYF.

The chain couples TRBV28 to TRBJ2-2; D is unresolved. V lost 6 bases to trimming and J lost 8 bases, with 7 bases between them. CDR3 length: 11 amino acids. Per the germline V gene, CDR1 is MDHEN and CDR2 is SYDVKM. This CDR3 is CASSSKGELFF. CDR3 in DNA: TGTGCCAGCAGCTCTAAGGGGGAGCTGTTTTTT.

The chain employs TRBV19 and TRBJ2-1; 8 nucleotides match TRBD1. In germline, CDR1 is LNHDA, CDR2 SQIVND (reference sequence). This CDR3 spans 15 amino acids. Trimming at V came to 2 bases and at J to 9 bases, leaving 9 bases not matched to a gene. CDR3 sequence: CASSISGRGPGEQFF. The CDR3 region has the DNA TGTGCCAGTAGTATAAGTGGCAGGGGGCCGGGTGAGCAGTTCTTC.

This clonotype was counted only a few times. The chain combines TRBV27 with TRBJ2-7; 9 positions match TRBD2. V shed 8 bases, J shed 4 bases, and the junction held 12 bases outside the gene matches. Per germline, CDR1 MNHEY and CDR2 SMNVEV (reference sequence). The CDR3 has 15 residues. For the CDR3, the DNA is TGTGCCAGCGCTCCTTATAGCGGGGGCCTTTACGAGCAGTACTTC. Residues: CASAPYSGGLYEQYF.

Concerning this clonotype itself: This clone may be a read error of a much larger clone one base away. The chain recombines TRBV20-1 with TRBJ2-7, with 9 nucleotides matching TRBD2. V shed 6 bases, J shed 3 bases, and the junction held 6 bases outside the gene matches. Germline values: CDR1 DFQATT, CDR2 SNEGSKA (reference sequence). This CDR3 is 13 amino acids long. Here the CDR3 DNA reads TGCAGTGCCAAATTAGCGGGGGACTACGAGCAGTACTTC. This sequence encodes CSAKLAGDYEQYF.

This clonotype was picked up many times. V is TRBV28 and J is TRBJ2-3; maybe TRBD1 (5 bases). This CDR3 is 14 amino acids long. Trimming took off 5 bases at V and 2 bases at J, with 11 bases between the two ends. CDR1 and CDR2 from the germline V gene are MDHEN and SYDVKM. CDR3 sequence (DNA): TGTGCCAGCAGTCCAGACAGCCCCACAGATACGCAGTATTTT. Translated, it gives CASSPDSPTDTQYF.

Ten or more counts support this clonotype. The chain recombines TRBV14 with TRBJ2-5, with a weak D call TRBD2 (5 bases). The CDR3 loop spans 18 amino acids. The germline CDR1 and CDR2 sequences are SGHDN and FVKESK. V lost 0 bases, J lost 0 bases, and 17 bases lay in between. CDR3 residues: CASSQDNLGEGYQETQYF. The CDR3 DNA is TGTGCCAGCAGCCAAGATAATCTCGGGGAAGGGTACCAAGAGACCCAGTACTTC.

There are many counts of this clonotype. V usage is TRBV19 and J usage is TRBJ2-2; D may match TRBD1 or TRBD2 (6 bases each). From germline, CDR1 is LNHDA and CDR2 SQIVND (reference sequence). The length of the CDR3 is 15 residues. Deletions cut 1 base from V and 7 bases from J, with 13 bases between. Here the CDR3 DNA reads TGTGCCAGTAGTATAGTGGGGGGCGTCGGCGGGGAGCTGTTTTTT. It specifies CASSIVGGVGGELFF.

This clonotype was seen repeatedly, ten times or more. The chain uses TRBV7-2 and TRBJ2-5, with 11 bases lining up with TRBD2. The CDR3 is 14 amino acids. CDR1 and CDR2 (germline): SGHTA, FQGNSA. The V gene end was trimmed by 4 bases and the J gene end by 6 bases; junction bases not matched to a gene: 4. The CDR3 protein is CASSYGTSGQTQYF. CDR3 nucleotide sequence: TGTGCCAGCAGCTACGGGACTAGCGGCCAGACCCAGTACTTC.

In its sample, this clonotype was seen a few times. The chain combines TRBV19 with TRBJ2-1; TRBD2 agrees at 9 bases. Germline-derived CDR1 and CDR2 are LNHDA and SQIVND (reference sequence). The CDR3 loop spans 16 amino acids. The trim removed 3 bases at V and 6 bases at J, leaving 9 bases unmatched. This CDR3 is CASSIIGTSNGNEQFF. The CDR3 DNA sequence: TGTGCCAGTAGTATTATCGGGACTAGCAACGGCAATGAGCAGTTCTTC.